The following is a TCR beta chain sequence with its context. The antigen remains unidentified. This specimen comes from a study of OX40 agonist ivuxolimab in advanced cancers. As for the study in general: There were three patients with partial responses, one having hepatocellular carcinoma and two cutaneous melanoma. Study observations and caveats: The authors did not determine the antigen specificity of the expanded peripheral T cells. Both blood CD4+ and CD8+ T cells showed clonal growth by week 6 at 0.1 to 3.0 mg/kg.

Clones were sequenced by immunoSEQ multiplex PCR, and TCRdb holds only the in-frame ones, with some missing. The sample records approximately 5,500 clones, roughly 64% being singletons. Germline values: CDR1 MNHNY, CDR2 SVGAGI (reference sequence). Trimming stripped 5 bases from V and 3 bases from J, with 16 bases between. This CDR3 is 15 amino acids long. The TCR was taken from an adult with an advanced solid tumor such as melanoma, head and neck, liver or kidney cancer. The chain has TRBV6-6 and TRBJ1-2; D is unresolved. Material: CD4+ or CD8+ T cells sorted from blood, obtained in a trial of the OX40 agonist ivuxolimab. CDR3 sequence reads: CASSPGPPEDYGYTF. The CDR3 DNA follows: TGTGCCAGCAGTCCGGGTCCTCCGGAGGACTATGGCTACACCTTC.